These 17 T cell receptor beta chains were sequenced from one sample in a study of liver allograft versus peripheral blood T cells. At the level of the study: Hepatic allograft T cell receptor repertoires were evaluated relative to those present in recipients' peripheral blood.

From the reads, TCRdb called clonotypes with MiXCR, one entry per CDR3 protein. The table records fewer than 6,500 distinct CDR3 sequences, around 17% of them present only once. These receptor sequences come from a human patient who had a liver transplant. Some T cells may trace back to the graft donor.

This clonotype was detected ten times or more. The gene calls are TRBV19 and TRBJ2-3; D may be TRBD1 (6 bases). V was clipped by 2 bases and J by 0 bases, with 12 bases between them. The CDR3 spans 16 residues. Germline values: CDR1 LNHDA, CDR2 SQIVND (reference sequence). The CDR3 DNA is TGTGCCAGTAGTATATTGGCAGGGGTAAGCACAGATACGCAGTATTTT. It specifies CASSILAGVSTDTQYF.

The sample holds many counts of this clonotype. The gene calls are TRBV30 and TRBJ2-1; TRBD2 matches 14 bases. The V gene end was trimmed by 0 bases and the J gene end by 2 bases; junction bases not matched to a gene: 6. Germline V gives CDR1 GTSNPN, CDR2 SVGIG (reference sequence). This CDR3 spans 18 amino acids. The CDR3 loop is CAWSVGLAGERPYNEQFF. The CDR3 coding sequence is TGTGCCTGGAGTGTGGGACTAGCGGGAGAAAGGCCCTACAATGAGCAGTTCTTC.

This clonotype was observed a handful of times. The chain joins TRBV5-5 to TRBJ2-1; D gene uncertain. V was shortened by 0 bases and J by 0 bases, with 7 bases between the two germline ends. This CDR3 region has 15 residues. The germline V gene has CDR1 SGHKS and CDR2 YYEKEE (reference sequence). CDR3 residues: CASSLETLSYNEQFF. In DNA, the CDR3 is TGTGCCAGCAGCTTGGAAACACTCTCCTACAATGAGCAGTTCTTC.

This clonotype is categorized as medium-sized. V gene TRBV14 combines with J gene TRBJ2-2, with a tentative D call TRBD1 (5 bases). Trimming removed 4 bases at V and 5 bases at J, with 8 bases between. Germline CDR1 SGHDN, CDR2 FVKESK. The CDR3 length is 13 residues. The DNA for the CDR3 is TGTGCCAGCAGCCCGTACAGGACCGGGGAGCTGTTTTTT. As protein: CASSPYRTGELFF.

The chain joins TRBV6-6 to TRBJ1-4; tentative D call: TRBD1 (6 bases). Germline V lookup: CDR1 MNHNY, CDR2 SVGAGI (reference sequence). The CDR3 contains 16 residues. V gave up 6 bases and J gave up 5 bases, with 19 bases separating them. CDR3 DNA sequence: TGTGCCAGCAGACAAGGGGGGGGCGCATTAAATGAAAAACTGTTTTTT. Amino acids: CASRQGGGALNEKLFF.

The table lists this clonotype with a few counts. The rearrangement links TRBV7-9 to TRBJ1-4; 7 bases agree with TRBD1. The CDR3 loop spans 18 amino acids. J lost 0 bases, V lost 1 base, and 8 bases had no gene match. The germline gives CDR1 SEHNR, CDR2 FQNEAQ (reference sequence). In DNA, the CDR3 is TGTGCCAGCAGCTTAGTTGGGACAGATCAGTCAACTAATGAAAAACTGTTTTTT. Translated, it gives CASSLVGTDQSTNEKLFF.

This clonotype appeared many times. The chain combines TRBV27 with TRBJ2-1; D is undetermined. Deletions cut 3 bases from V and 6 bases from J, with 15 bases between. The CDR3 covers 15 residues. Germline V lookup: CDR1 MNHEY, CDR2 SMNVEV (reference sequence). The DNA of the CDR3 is TGTGCCAGCAGTTTGAGTGTTGCCCCCTTCAATGAGCAGTTCTTC. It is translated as CASSLSVAPFNEQFF.

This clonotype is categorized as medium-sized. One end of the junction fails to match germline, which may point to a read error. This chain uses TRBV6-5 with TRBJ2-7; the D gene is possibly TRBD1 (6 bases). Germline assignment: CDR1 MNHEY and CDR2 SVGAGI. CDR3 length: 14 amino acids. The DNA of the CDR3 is TGTGCCAGCAGTTACTCCAGGGGCTCCGACGAGCAGTACTTC. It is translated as CASSYSRGSDEQYF.

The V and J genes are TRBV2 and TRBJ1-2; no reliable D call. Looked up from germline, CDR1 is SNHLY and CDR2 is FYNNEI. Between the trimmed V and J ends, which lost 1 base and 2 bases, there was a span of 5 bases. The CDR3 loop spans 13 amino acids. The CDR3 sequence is CASSEEINYGYTF. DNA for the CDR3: TGTGCCAGCAGTGAAGAGATAAACTATGGCTACACCTTC.

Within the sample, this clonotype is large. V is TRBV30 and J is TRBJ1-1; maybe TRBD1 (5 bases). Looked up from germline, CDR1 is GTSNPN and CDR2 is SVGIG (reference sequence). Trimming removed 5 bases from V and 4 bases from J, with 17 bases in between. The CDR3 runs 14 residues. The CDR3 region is CAWVPGTGGTEAFF. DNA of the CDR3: TGTGCCTGGGTCCCCGGGACCGGGGGCACTGAAGCTTTCTTT.

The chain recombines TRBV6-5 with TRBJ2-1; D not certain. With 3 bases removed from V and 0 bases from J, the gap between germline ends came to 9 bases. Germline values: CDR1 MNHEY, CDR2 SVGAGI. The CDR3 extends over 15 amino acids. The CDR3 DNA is TGTGCCAGCAGTTATGCGCCCAGCTCCTACAATGAGCAGTTCTTC. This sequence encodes CASSYAPSSYNEQFF.

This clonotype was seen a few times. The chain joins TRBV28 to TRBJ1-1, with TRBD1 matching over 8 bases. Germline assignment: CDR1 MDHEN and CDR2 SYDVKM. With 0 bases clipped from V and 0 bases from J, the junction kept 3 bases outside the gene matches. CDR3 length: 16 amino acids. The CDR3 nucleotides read TGTGCCAGCAGTTTATGGGGGGACAGGCTGAACACTGAAGCTTTCTTT. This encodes CASSLWGDRLNTEAFF.

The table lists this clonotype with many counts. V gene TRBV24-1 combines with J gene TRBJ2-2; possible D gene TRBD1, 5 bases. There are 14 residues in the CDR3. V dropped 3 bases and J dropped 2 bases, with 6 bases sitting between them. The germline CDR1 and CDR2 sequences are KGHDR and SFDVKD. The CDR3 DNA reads TGTGCCACCAGTGATGACAGTAACACCGGGGAGCTGTTTTTT. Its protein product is CATSDDSNTGELFF.

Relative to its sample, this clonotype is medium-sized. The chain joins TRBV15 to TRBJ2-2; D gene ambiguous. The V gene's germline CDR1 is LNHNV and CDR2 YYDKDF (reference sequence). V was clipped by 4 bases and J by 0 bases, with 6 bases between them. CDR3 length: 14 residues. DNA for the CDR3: TGTGCCACCAGCAAATACGCGAACACCGGGGAGCTGTTTTTT. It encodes CATSKYANTGELFF. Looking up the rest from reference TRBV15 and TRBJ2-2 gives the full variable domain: DAMVIQNPRYQVTQFGKPVTLSCSQTLNHNVMYWYQQKSSQAPKLLFHYYDKDFNNEADTPDNFQSRRPNTSFCFLDIRSPGLGDTAMYLCATSKYANTGELFFGEGSRLTVL.

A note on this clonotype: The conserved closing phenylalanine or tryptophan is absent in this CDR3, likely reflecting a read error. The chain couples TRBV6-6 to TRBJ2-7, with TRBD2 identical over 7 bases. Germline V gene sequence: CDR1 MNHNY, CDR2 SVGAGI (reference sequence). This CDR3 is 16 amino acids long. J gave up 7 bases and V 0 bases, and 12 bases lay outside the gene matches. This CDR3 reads CASSYSKDSGGREQYL. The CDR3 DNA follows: TGTGCCAGCAGTTACTCGAAAGACTCGGGGGGTCGGGAGCAGTACCTC.

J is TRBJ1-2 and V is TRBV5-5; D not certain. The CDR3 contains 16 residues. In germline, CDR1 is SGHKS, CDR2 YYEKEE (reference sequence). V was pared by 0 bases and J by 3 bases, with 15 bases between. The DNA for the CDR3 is TGTGCCAGCAGCTTGGAAGGGCCGTCGGTCTACTATGGCTACACCTTC. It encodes CASSLEGPSVYYGYTF.

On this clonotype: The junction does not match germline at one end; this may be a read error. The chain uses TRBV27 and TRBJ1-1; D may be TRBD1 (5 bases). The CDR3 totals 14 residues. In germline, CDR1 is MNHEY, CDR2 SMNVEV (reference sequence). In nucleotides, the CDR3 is TGTGCCAGTAGTTTACAGGTGGAGAACACTGAAGCTTTCTTT. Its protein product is CASSLQVENTEAFF.